This is a list of T cell receptor beta chains from one sample in a study of blood T cells in healthy people across ages. TCRdb itself ran the 5' RACE reads through MiXCR, one entry per CDR3 protein. The table lists hundreds of thousands of distinct CDR3 sequences, around 48% of them singletons. Sequenced: blood. The receptors were sampled from a woman aged 60 to 75 in good health. Both conserved end residues are part of each CDR3. D genes are given only for firm matches. Some rows mark clone size as missing; the rest say once, few, many or name a class of expanded clone.

J gene,D gene,clone size,CDR3 length,V gene,CDR3 protein,CDR3 DNA
TRBJ2-3,.,few,15,TRBV4-3,CASSQDFGDTDTQYF,TGCGCCAGCAGCCAAGATTTTGGGGACACAGATACGCAGTATTTT
TRBJ2-7,TRBD1,few,15,TRBV29-1,CSADIDRANSYEQYF,TGCAGCGCCGATATAGACAGGGCGAACTCCTACGAGCAGTACTTC
TRBJ2-3,TRBD2,.,16,TRBV7-9,CASSRAVAGRADTQYF,TGTGCCAGCAGCCGAGCAGTAGCGGGACGCGCGGATACGCAGTATTTT
TRBJ2-3,TRBD2,.,15,TRBV9,CASSVGFAGDDTQYF,TGTGCCAGCAGCGTAGGATTTGCGGGAGACGATACGCAGTATTTT
TRBJ2-1,.,.,16,TRBV12-3/TRBV12-4,CASSLRGHYSYYEQFF,TGTGCCAGCAGTTTGCGGGGCCACTACTCCTACTACGAGCAGTTCTTT
TRBJ2-7,.,.,14,TRBV7-9,CARNVGLGSYEQYF,TGTGCCAGGAACGTGGGTTTAGGGTCCTACGAGCAGTACTTC
TRBJ2-3,.,.,15,TRBV11-2,CASSTQPSGSDTQYF,TGTGCCAGCAGCACCCAGCCCTCAGGCTCGGATACGCAGTATTTT
TRBJ1-2,.,.,18,TRBV6-2/TRBV6-3,CASSYSRIRTSWNYGYTF,TGTGCCAGCAGTTACTCGAGGATTAGGACCAGTTGGAACTATGGCTACACCTTC
TRBJ2-5,TRBD2,.,16,TRBV3-1,CASSPRTSGYQETQYF,TGTGCCAGCAGCCCTAGGACTAGCGGGTACCAAGAGACCCAGTACTTC
TRBJ1-1,.,.,14,TRBV27,CASSSPYDRSEAFF,TGTGCCAGCAGTTCGCCATACGACAGATCGGAAGCTTTCTTT
TRBJ1-2,TRBD1,few,13,TRBV29-1,CSGADRANYGYTF,TGCAGCGGGGCCGACAGGGCAAACTATGGCTACACCTTC
TRBJ1-1,.,many,13,TRBV7-3,CASSLTSNTEAFF,TGTGCCAGCAGCTTAACGTCCAACACTGAAGCTTTCTTT
TRBJ2-7,TRBD1,.,15,TRBV9,CASSQAGTGGYEQYF,TGTGCCAGCAGCCAAGCCGGGACAGGGGGCTATGAGCAGTACTTC
TRBJ2-1,TRBD1,.,13,TRBV29-1,CSVEDTGGYAQFF,TGCAGCGTTGAAGATACAGGGGGCTATGCGCAGTTCTTC
TRBJ2-2,.,.,17,TRBV4-3,CASSQEGRSPNTGELFF,TGCGCCAGCAGCCAAGAGGGTCGGTCCCCGAACACCGGGGAGCTGTTTTTT
TRBJ2-5,.,.,14,TRBV7-9,CASSLAPSVETQYF,TGTGCCAGCAGCTTAGCACCTAGCGTTGAGACCCAGTACTTC
TRBJ2-5,.,.,13,TRBV7-2,CASSPGEEETQYF,TGTGCCAGCAGCCCGGGGGAGGAGGAGACCCAGTACTTC
TRBJ2-3,TRBD1,few,11,TRBV10-3,CATARGDTQYF,TGTGCCACAGCCAGGGGGGATACGCAGTATTTT
TRBJ2-3,.,once,17,TRBV27,CASSPRTATLRADTQYF,TGTGCCAGCAGCCCTCGGACGGCCACTCTTCGCGCAGATACGCAGTATTTT
TRBJ2-7,TRBD2,.,14,TRBV30,CAWRKAGNSYEQYF,TGTGCCTGGAGAAAAGCGGGAAACTCCTACGAGCAGTACTTC
TRBJ2-7,.,few,12,TRBV20-1,CSVRGQSYEQYF,TGCAGTGTGCGGGGACAGTCCTACGAGCAGTACTTC
TRBJ2-1,.,.,14,TRBV5-1,CASSSGGTNNEQFF,TGCGCCAGCAGCTCGGGCGGGACGAACAATGAGCAGTTCTTC
TRBJ2-5,.,.,13,TRBV7-2,CASSSGSYETQYF,TGTGCCAGCAGCTCCGGCAGTTATGAGACCCAGTACTTC
TRBJ1-6,.,.,13,TRBV30,CAWRGGGNSPPHF,TGTGCCTGGAGAGGTGGGGGAAATTCACCCCCCCACTTT
TRBJ2-2,.,.,17,TRBV4-2,CASSLRLGRGDTGELFF,TGTGCCAGCAGCCTGCGCCTCGGCAGGGGGGACACCGGGGAGCTGTTTTTT
TRBJ2-5,TRBD1,once,16,TRBV12-3/TRBV12-4,CASSLLGTGELETQYF,TGTGCCAGCAGTTTATTAGGGACAGGGGAGTTAGAGACCCAGTACTTC
TRBJ2-7,TRBD2,.,15,TRBV5-1,CASSLQSGSLYEQYF,TGCGCCAGCAGCTTGCAAAGCGGGAGCTTATACGAGCAGTACTTC
TRBJ2-7,.,few,12,TRBV6-2/TRBV6-3,CASGRIAYEQYF,TGTGCCAGCGGGCGTATAGCCTACGAGCAGTACTTC
TRBJ2-7,.,.,14,TRBV6-2/TRBV6-3,CASISPGRDYEQYF,TGTGCCAGCATTTCCCCTGGCAGGGACTACGAGCAGTACTTC
TRBJ2-7,.,few,13,TRBV24-1,CATSVGSSYEQYF,TGTGCCACCAGTGTGGGAAGCTCCTACGAGCAGTACTTC
TRBJ2-1,.,.,15,TRBV20-1,CSARDPRAGVPEQFF,TGCAGTGCTAGAGATCCCCGCGCAGGTGTTCCTGAGCAGTTCTTC
TRBJ2-6,.,.,16,TRBV28,CASQHTHDSGANVLTF,TGTGCCAGCCAACATACGCATGACTCTGGGGCCAACGTCCTGACTTTC
TRBJ2-7,.,.,13,TRBV18,CASSPSRGGEQYF,TGTGCCAGCTCACCGTCTAGAGGGGGCGAGCAGTACTTC
TRBJ2-1,.,.,16,TRBV6-4,CASTSFERISYNEQFF,TGTGCCAGCACGTCTTTCGAGCGGATATCCTACAATGAGCAGTTCTTC
TRBJ2-3,.,few,16,TRBV10-3,CAISERGRGSTDTQYF,TGTGCCATCAGTGAAAGGGGCCGTGGAAGCACAGATACGCAGTATTTT
TRBJ2-7,TRBD2,.,15,TRBV7-9,CASSKGTSGRGEQYF,TGTGCCAGCAGCAAAGGGACTAGCGGGAGGGGTGAGCAGTACTTC
TRBJ1-2,.,.,14,TRBV12-3/TRBV12-4,CASSLRSQGNGYTF,TGTGCCAGCAGTTTAAGGTCCCAAGGAAATGGCTACACCTTC
TRBJ1-6,.,.,16,TRBV6-2/TRBV6-3,CASSRGRGLYNSPLHF,TGTGCCAGCAGCCGGGGTAGGGGATTGTATAATTCACCCCTCCACTTT
TRBJ2-5,TRBD2,.,13,TRBV20-1,CSATIAGGETQYF,TGCAGTGCTACGATAGCGGGAGGTGAGACCCAGTACTTC
TRBJ2-7,.,.,12,TRBV7-2,CASSKTGWEQYF,TGTGCCAGCAGCAAGACAGGTTGGGAGCAGTACTTC
TRBJ2-5,.,few,13,TRBV20-1,CSAPRVGEETQYF,TGCAGTGCTCCGCGGGTGGGGGAAGAGACCCAGTACTTC
TRBJ1-2,.,.,12,TRBV28,CASRGGGYGYTF,TGTGCCAGCAGGGGAGGGGGATATGGCTACACCTTC
TRBJ2-2,.,.,12,TRBV7-2,CASTGARGELFF,TGTGCCAGCACCGGGGCGAGGGGGGAGCTGTTTTTT
TRBJ1-2,TRBD1,few,13,TRBV5-5,CASSLQGASGYTF,TGTGCCAGCAGCTTGCAGGGGGCGAGTGGCTACACCTTC
TRBJ1-2,.,.,17,TRBV4-3,CASSQERQAEGAYGYTF,TGCGCCAGCAGCCAAGAGCGGCAGGCGGAAGGGGCCTATGGCTACACCTTC
TRBJ2-1,TRBD1,.,15,TRBV5-8,CASSLQGVAYNEQFF,TGTGCCAGCAGCTTGCAGGGGGTGGCCTACAATGAGCAGTTCTTC
TRBJ2-5,.,once,15,TRBV20-1,CSASYIRGAQETQYF,TGCAGTGCTTCTTACATTAGGGGGGCCCAAGAGACCCAGTACTTC
TRBJ2-7,.,.,14,TRBV3-1,CASSQGGISYEQYF,TGTGCCAGCAGCCAAGGGGGTATCTCCTACGAGCAGTACTTC
TRBJ2-7,TRBD2,.,16,TRBV28,CASMPGLGRGTYEQYF,TGTGCCAGCATGCCGGGACTAGGAAGGGGTACCTACGAGCAGTACTTC
TRBJ1-4,.,.,14,TRBV6-1,CASAGDSTNEKLFF,TGTGCCAGCGCGGGAGACAGTACTAATGAAAAACTGTTTTTT
TRBJ2-3,.,.,17,TRBV4-2,CASSQEMLAEHTDTQYF,TGTGCCAGCAGCCAAGAAATGTTAGCGGAGCACACAGATACGCAGTATTTT
TRBJ1-1,.,once,17,TRBV2,CASSGIIQGSLNTEAFF,TGTGCCAGCAGTGGGATTATACAGGGCTCCCTGAACACTGAAGCTTTCTTT
TRBJ2-4,.,.,13,TRBV5-1,CASKTAGKGIQYF,TGCGCCAGCAAGACGGCCGGTAAAGGCATTCAGTACTTC
TRBJ2-1,.,.,13,TRBV20-1,CSAPGLKDNEQFF,TGCAGTGCCCCGGGACTCAAAGACAATGAGCAGTTCTTC
TRBJ2-1,.,.,16,TRBV7-2,CASSLTFGVQNNEQFF,.
TRBJ1-6,.,many,15,TRBV12-3/TRBV12-4,CASSLLRGNNSPLHF,TGTGCCAGCAGTTTACTCAGGGGCAATAATTCACCCCTCCACTTT